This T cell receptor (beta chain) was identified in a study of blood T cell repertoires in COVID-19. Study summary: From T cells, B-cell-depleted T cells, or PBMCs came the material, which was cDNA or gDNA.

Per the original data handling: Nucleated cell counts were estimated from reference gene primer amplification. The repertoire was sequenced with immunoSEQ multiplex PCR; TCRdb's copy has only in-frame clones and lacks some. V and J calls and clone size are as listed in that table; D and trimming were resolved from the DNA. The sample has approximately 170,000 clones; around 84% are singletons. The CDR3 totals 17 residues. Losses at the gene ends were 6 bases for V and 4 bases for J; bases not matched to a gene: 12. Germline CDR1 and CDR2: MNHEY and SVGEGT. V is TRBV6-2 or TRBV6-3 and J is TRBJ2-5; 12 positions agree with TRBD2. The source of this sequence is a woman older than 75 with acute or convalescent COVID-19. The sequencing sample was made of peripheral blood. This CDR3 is CASSFTTSGGSGETQYF. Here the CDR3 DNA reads TGTGCCAGCAGCTTTACGACTAGCGGGGGTAGCGGAGAGACCCAGTACTTC.